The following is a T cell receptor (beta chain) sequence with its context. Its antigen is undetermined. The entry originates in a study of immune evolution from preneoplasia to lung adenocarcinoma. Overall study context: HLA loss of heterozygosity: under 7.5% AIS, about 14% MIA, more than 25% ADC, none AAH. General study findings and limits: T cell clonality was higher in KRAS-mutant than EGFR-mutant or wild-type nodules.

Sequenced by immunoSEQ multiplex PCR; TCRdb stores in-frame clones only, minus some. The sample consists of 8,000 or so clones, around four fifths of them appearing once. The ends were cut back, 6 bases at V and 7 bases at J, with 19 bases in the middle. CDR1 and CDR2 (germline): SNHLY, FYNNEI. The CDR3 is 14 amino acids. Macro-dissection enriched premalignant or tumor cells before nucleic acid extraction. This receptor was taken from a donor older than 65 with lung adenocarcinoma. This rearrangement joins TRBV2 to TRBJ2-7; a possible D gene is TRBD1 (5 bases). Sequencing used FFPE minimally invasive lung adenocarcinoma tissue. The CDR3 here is CASSFETRGGEQYF. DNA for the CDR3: TGTGCCAGCAGCTTCGAGACAAGGGGCGGTGAGCAGTACTTC.